Sequencing of this T cell receptor (beta chain) was carried out in a study of response to subunit inactivated influenza vaccine. Study-level results: New T cells are recruited in small numbers by each seasonal influenza vaccination, according to the authors' suggestion.

The table lists this clonotype with many counts. What it binds is not known. This CDR3 contains 13 residues. Germline V gene data show CDR1 as DFQATT and CDR2 as SNEGSKA (reference sequence). Trimming shortened V by 4 bases and J by 0 bases, and 7 bases separated the two germline ends. Each CDR3 protein gets one entry after TCRdb re-called the RT-PCR reads with MiXCR. Altogether about 540,000 distinct CDR3 sequences are present, around a quarter being singletons, with the ten largest covering approximately 2.9%. These sequences were also reported in another study, on T cells expressing NK-cell markers. According to that study: UMIs were included in TCR beta cDNA generated by 5'RACE template switching. Seven of the eight sequenced donors were HCMV-seropositive; one was seronegative. Sorting was restricted to alpha-beta TCR T cells by an anti-gamma-delta TCR antibody in several experiments.

This chain joins TRBV20-1 and TRBJ1-3, with D hard to call. The source of this sequence is a man between 45 and 60 years old who received an inactivated influenza vaccine. Sample: CD4+ T cells sorted from PBMCs, taken 11 to 12 days after vaccination. The CDR3 DNA is TGCAGTGCTACAAGGGACTCTGGAAACACCATATATTTT. Translation: CSATRDSGNTIYF.